This T cell receptor (beta chain) comes out of a study of radiation and T cells in renal cell carcinoma. As for time point: blood 2 weeks post-SBRT. Treatment denoted: 15 Gy SBRT to primary tumor, nephrectomy 4 weeks later. After SBRT, blood was collected at 2 and 4 weeks, plus baseline. For this clone: Antigen specificity is unknown.

Germline lookup yields CDR1 MGHRA and CDR2 YSYEKL. V shed 0 bases and J 5 bases; nucleotides not matched to a gene: 6. CDR3 length: 15 amino acids. Measured with immunoSEQ multiplex PCR; TCRdb has only the in-frame clones, and not every one. The sample yields about 130,000 clones, 88% seen once. Findings and caveats of the study: From baseline, blood top tumor clonotypes peaked at 2 weeks post-radiation. Without pretreatment biopsies, baseline tumor clonotype presence was undetermined.

Here the sequenced sample was blood, taken from a patient whose treatment included radiotherapy and nephrectomy. This sequence originates from a woman in her 70s with renal cell carcinoma. This chain connects TRBV4-1 to TRBJ2-5; TRBD1 agrees at 7 bases. The DNA of the CDR3 is TGCGCCAGCAGCCAAGAAAGAGGGGGCCCGGAGACCCAGTACTTC. Encoded protein: CASSQERGGPETQYF.